Below, 10 T cell receptor beta chains from the same sample are listed, as sequenced in a study of control samples from healthy donors and cancer patients (dated by TCRdb to the early 2020s). The method behind the library was the immunoSEQ multiplex PCR assay. TCRdb mirrors the immuneACCESS table, restricted to in-frame sequences. Some clones are absent from its copies; in checked studies, under half trace to an unresolved V gene, and the reason for the others is unknown. This sample has tens of thousands of clones in its table, and approximately 90% of those were observed once. Under 2.5% of the sample comes from the top ten. Sequencing was done on a sample of PBMCs. The origin of the receptors is a woman aged 55-75 years with head and neck cancer.

This chain joins TRBV5-8 and TRBJ1-2, with TRBD1 as a possible D gene (5 bases). Germline V CDR1 and CDR2: SGHTS, YDEGEE. Trimming left V 0 bases short and J 6 bases short, with 15 bases between. This CDR3 comprises 15 residues. CDR3 amino acids: CASSLVATADHGYTF. The CDR3, as DNA: TGTGCCAGCAGCTTGGTAGCGACAGCAGACCATGGCTACACCTTC.

The chain links TRBV9 to TRBJ2-5; D assignment may be TRBD1 or TRBD2 (5 bases each). V lost 0 bases to trimming and J lost 5 bases, with 14 bases between them. Germline CDR1 reads SGDLS; CDR2 reads YYNGEE. The CDR3 contains 15 residues. The CDR3 coding sequence is TGTGCCAGCAGCGTAGCGGGGACGGTCGGGGAGACCCAGTACTTC. Its protein is CASSVAGTVGETQYF.

This chain links TRBV7-8 with TRBJ2-3, with unresolved D. CDR3 length: 14 amino acids. V shed 6 bases and J shed 0 bases, with 10 bases lying between them. The germline V gene has CDR1 SGHVS and CDR2 FQNEAQ. The CDR3 spells CASRDLSSTDTQYF. CDR3 nucleotide sequence: TGTGCCAGCAGGGACCTTTCTAGCACAGATACGCAGTATTTT. The full variable domain, with the rest looked up from reference TRBV7-8 and TRBJ2-3, is GAGVSQSPRYKVAKRGQDVALRCDPISGHVSLFWYQQALGQGPEFLTYFQNEAQLDKSGLPSDRFFAERPEGSVSTLKIQRTQQEDSAVYLCASRDLSSTDTQYFGPGTRLTVL.

The chain has TRBV5-4 and TRBJ2-1, with 10 bases that match TRBD2. With 3 bases clipped from V and 4 bases from J, the junction kept 4 bases outside the gene matches. The CDR3 length is 15 residues. Germline loops: CDR1 SGHNT, CDR2 YYREEE (reference sequence). Here the CDR3 reads CASSYGLAEYNEQFF. As DNA, the CDR3 is TGTGCCAGCAGCTATGGACTAGCGGAGTACAATGAGCAGTTCTTC.

The chain has TRBV18 and TRBJ1-2, with 7 bases matching TRBD1. The CDR3 contains 15 residues. With 5 bases clipped from V and 4 bases from J, the junction kept 10 bases outside the gene matches. CDR1 is KGHSH and CDR2 is LQKENI in the germline V gene. CDR3 bases: TGTGCCAGCTCAGCCGGACAGGTGGGACTCTATGGCTACACCTTC. Its protein product is CASSAGQVGLYGYTF.

CDR3 sequence (DNA): TGTGCCACCAGCAGAGTTGGCAATCAGCCCCAGCATTTT. It specifies CATSRVGNQPQHF. The J gene is TRBJ1-5, the V gene TRBV15; no reliable D call. Trimming took off 1 base at V and 2 bases at J, with 3 bases between the two ends. CDR3 length: 13 amino acids. Per the germline V gene, CDR1 is LNHNV and CDR2 is YYDKDF (reference sequence). Full variable domain (outside the CDR3, taken from reference TRBV15 and TRBJ1-5): DAMVIQNPRYQVTQFGKPVTLSCSQTLNHNVMYWYQQKSSQAPKLLFHYYDKDFNNEADTPDNFQSRRPNTSFCFLDIRSPGLGDTAMYLCATSRVGNQPQHFGDGTRLSIL.

J is TRBJ1-2 and V is TRBV7-9; 9 nucleotides line up with TRBD1. Trimming took 3 bases from V and 2 from J; bases not matched to a gene: 1. The CDR3 length is 14 residues. Germline V gives CDR1 SEHNR, CDR2 FQNEAQ (reference sequence). CDR3 sequence (DNA): TGTGCCAGCAGCTTTGGGACAGGGAACTATGGCTACACCTTC. It translates to CASSFGTGNYGYTF.

The J gene is TRBJ2-1, the V gene TRBV3-1 (or the pseudogene TRBV3-2); TRBD1 is a possible D gene (6 bases). The V gene's germline CDR1 is LGHDT and CDR2 YNNKEL (reference sequence). V gave up 5 bases and J gave up 7 bases, with 21 bases separating them. There are 16 residues in the CDR3. CDR3 loop: CASSDGQTQLRNEQFF. The CDR3, as DNA: TGTGCCAGCAGCGACGGACAGACCCAACTCAGGAATGAGCAGTTCTTC.

This clone was seen only once. V is TRBV6-5 and J is TRBJ1-6; perhaps TRBD1 as D (6 bases). V lost 5 bases, J lost 6 bases, and 11 bases lay in between. Germline lookup yields CDR1 MNHEY and CDR2 SVGAGI. The CDR3 totals 14 residues. The CDR3: CASSIRTVNSPLHF. The CDR3 DNA reads TGTGCCAGCAGTATAAGGACAGTTAATTCACCCCTCCACTTT.

The chain employs TRBV15 and TRBJ2-5; D is uncertain. Germline V gives CDR1 LNHNV, CDR2 YYDKDF (reference sequence). The CDR3 spans 13 residues. Between the trimmed V and J ends, which lost 3 bases and 4 bases, there was a span of 9 bases. CDR3 region: CATSSFGRETQYF. CDR3 nucleotides: TGTGCCACCAGCAGCTTTGGGCGAGAGACCCAGTACTTC.